The 8 T cell receptor beta chains below were found in one sample sequenced in a study of T cells in Graves' hyperthyroidism and ophthalmopathy. Amplified TCR beta CDR3 regions came from RNA transcripts. The primer set for the first-round RT-PCR of the TCR CDR3 was HTBI. TCRdb called the multiplex PCR reads again in MiXCR, with one record for every CDR3 protein. The sample records approximately 590,000 distinct CDR3 sequences, approximately 14% being singletons. The specimen was blood. The receptors were sampled from a woman aged 25 to 39 with Graves' hyperthyroidism.

This clonotype appeared a few times. This chain links TRBV4-3 with TRBJ2-6, with TRBD2 matching over 7 bases. This CDR3 has 19 residues. Trimming took 4 bases from V and 2 from J; bases not matched to a gene: 14. Germline V gene lookup returns CDR1 LGHNA and CDR2 YSLEER. CDR3 coding DNA: TGCGCCAGCAGCCTTGAAGTGGCGGGAGTAAGGGCTGGGGCCAACGTCCTGACTTTC. As protein: CASSLEVAGVRAGANVLTF.

This clonotype was seen many times. The chain couples TRBV7-3 to TRBJ2-7; D ambiguous. This CDR3 is 14 amino acids long. CDR1 is SGHTA, CDR2 FQGTGA, per germline. Trimming removed 10 bases from V and 0 bases from J, with 16 bases in between. This chain's CDR3 is CATILNGSSYEQYF. The CDR3 bases are TGTGCCACGATCCTTAACGGATCCTCCTACGAGCAGTACTTC.

This clonotype was counted a few times. V is TRBV6-1 and J is TRBJ2-1; 12 bases align to TRBD2. Looked up from germline, CDR1 is MNHNS and CDR2 is SASEGT. This CDR3 comprises 15 residues. Losses at the gene ends were 5 bases for V and 6 bases for J; bases not matched to a gene: 5. CDR3: CASSRLAGEGNEQFF. CDR3 DNA sequence: TGTGCCAGCAGTAGACTAGCGGGAGAAGGCAATGAGCAGTTCTTC.

About this clonotype itself: One end of the junction fails to match germline, which may point to a read error. This rearrangement joins TRBV28 to TRBJ1-1; tentative D call: TRBD1 (6 bases). The CDR3 consists of 10 residues. CDR1 MDHEN and CDR2 SYDVKM come from the germline V gene. DNA of the CDR3: TGTACCAGTAGGGACAATGAAGCTTTCTTT. Residues: CTSRDNEAFF.

This clonotype appeared many times. The rearrangement joins TRBV18 to TRBJ1-1, with D possibly being TRBD1 (5 bases). Deletions cut 4 bases from V and 1 base from J, with 16 bases between. Germline V gene lookup returns CDR1 KGHSH and CDR2 LQKENI. The CDR3 is 16 amino acids. The CDR3 nucleotides are TGTGCCAGCTCACTGAATACCGGGACGCAGAACACTGAAGCTTTCTTT. Amino acid sequence: CASSLNTGTQNTEAFF.

This clonotype was observed at least ten times. J is TRBJ1-5 and V is TRBV6-1; 8 nucleotides align to TRBD1. V gave up 7 bases and J gave up 0 bases; unmatched junction bases: 8. Per germline, CDR1 MNHNS and CDR2 SASEGT. The CDR3 has 16 amino acids. The CDR3 here is CASKQGGHYSNQPQHF. The CDR3 DNA follows: TGTGCCAGCAAACAGGGGGGACATTATAGCAATCAGCCCCAGCATTTT.

At least ten counts were recorded for this clonotype. The chain is built from TRBV6-2 or TRBV6-3 and TRBJ2-7; TRBD2 agrees at 10 bases. CDR1 and CDR2 (germline): MNHEY, SVGEGT. J gave up 5 bases and V 2 bases, and 9 bases lay outside the gene matches. This CDR3 contains 16 residues. The CDR3 DNA is TGTGCCAGCAGTTACCCCCCCGCTAGCGGGAGAGACGAGCAGTACTTC. It is translated as CASSYPPASGRDEQYF.

The table lists this clonotype with a few counts. The gene calls are TRBV6-2 or TRBV6-3 and TRBJ2-2, with D unresolved. The germline gives CDR1 MNHEY, CDR2 SVGEGT. This CDR3 comprises 15 residues. The V end lost 0 bases, the J end lost 2 bases, and 7 bases lay between the germline ends. The CDR3 region is CASSYSIINTGELFF. In DNA, the CDR3 is TGTGCCAGCAGTTACTCGATTATAAACACCGGGGAGCTGTTTTTT.